Listed below are T cell receptor beta chains from one sample, sequenced in a study of regulatory T cells in long-lasting Graves disease. TCRdb reanalysed the multiplex PCR reads using MiXCR and keeps one entry per CDR3 protein. The table records approximately 500,000 distinct CDR3 sequences, 20% to 25% of them present only once. Sequences were derived from peripheral blood mononuclear cells (PBMCs), sampled when the disease was refractory, from a patient treated with antithyroid drugs. The source is a female donor with Graves disease. The CDR3 runs from the conserved cysteine through the conserved F or W. D genes are given only for firm matches. Size values are once, few and many counts, or a class for expanded clones, and some rows have none.

size	D	V	J	CDR3	DNA
many	-	TRBV2	TRBJ1-4	CASSDPRESEKLFF	TGTGCCAGCAGTGACCCGAGAGAGAGTGAAAAACTGTTTTTT
few	-	TRBV5-6	TRBJ1-1	CASSLQGSYTEAFF	TGTGCCAGCAGCCTACAGGGATCTTACACTGAAGCTTTCTTT
-	-	TRBV20-1	TRBJ2-1	CSAHSGDEQFF	TGCAGTGCCCATTCGGGGGATGAGCAGTTCTTC
-	-	TRBV20-1	TRBJ1-2	CSARDGPDYTF	TGCAGTGCTAGAGATGGCCCAGACTACACCTTC
few	-	TRBV7-2	TRBJ2-2	CASSLFDQANTGELFF	TGTGCCAGCAGCTTATTTGACCAGGCGAACACCGGGGAGCTGTTTTTT
-	TRBD1	TRBV5-4	TRBJ2-6	CASSQGAGQGFGANVLTF	TGTGCCAGCAGCCAAGGGGCGGGACAGGGTTTTGGGGCCAACGTCCTGACTTTC
many	-	TRBV28	TRBJ2-7	CASYRSSYEQYF	TGTGCCAGCTACAGGAGCTCCTACGAGCAGTACTTC
many	-	TRBV6-2/TRBV6-3	TRBJ1-2	CASTARTASFYGYTF	TGTGCCAGCACCGCCCGGACAGCCTCTTTCTATGGCTACACCTTC
-	-	TRBV6-1	TRBJ2-5	CASSEAGVVLGTQYF	TGTGCCAGCAGTGAAGCGGGGGTAGTGTTAGGGACCCAGTACTTC
many	TRBD2	TRBV6-1	TRBJ2-5	CASSEEIGGAETQYF	TGTGCCAGCAGTGAAGAGATCGGGGGGGCAGAGACCCAGTACTTC
many	-	TRBV11-3	TRBJ2-5	CASSLGGRDAQYF	TGTGCCAGCAGCTTAGGTGGGAGAGACGCCCAGTACTTC
many	-	TRBV27	TRBJ1-1	CASSLQGFPHTEAFF	TGTGCCAGCAGTTTACAGGGATTTCCGCACACTGAAGCTTTCTTT
many	-	TRBV29-1	TRBJ2-7	CSVEDRGYEQYF	TGCAGCGTTGAAGACAGAGGCTACGAGCAGTACTTC
many	TRBD1	TRBV15	TRBJ2-7	CATSRVPRDSTGKYEQYF	TGTGCCACCAGCAGAGTTCCCCGCGATTCGACAGGGAAGTACGAGCAGTACTTC
-	-	TRBV6-2/TRBV6-3	TRBJ2-3	CASKKPADTQYF	TGTGCCAGCAAGAAGCCCGCCGATACGCAGTATTTT
many	-	TRBV2	TRBJ2-5	CASSPTSRETQYF	TGTGCCAGCAGTCCGACTAGTCGGGAGACCCAGTACTTC
few	TRBD1	TRBV7-8	TRBJ2-7	CASSSGQRDEQYF	TGTGCCAGCAGCTCGGGACAGAGGGACGAGCAGTACTTC
many	-	TRBV12-3/TRBV12-4	TRBJ1-1	CASSLLTLSEAFF	TGTGCCAGCAGTTTACTTACGCTCTCTGAAGCTTTCTTT
-	TRBD2	TRBV9	TRBJ2-4	CASSVGGGGEGKNIQYF	TGTGCCAGCAGCGTCGGGGGGGGGGGCGAAGGCAAAAACATTCAGTACTTC
-	-	TRBV20-1	TRBJ1-1	CSAPRGAENTEAFF	TGCAGTGCCCCTCGGGGGGCAGAGAACACTGAAGCTTTCTTT
-	-	TRBV29-1	TRBJ2-2	CSVRENPNTGELFF	TGCAGCGTTAGGGAGAACCCGAACACCGGGGAGCTGTTTTTT
-	TRBD1	TRBV4-1	TRBJ1-1	CASSQVTLGQGFSEAFF	TGCGCCAGCAGCCAAGTAACTTTAGGACAGGGCTTTTCTGAAGCTTTCTTT
-	-	TRBV19	TRBJ2-2	CASSIGRDFPPKMNTGELFF	TGTGCCAGTAGTATCGGCAGGGATTTTCCCCCTAAAATGAACACCGGGGAGCTGTTTTTT
many	-	TRBV28	TRBJ1-3	CASSSTGISGNTIYF	TGTGCCAGCAGTTCAACAGGGATCTCTGGAAACACCATATATTTT
-	-	TRBV5-4	TRBJ1-1	CASSLGNSEAFF	TGTGCCAGCAGCTTAGGGAACTCTGAAGCTTTCTTT
-	TRBD1	TRBV28	TRBJ2-2	CASKTGQYTGELFF	TGTGCCAGCAAAACGGGACAGTACACCGGGGAGCTGTTTTTT
few	-	TRBV5-1	TRBJ1-2	CASSFRTGALYGYTF	TGCGCCAGCAGCTTCAGGACCGGAGCCCTCTATGGCTACACCTTC
many	TRBD2	TRBV12-3/TRBV12-4	TRBJ2-1	CASSLRLAGGSGQFF	TGTGCCAGCAGTTTAAGGCTAGCGGGAGGCTCGGGGCAGTTCTTC
-	-	TRBV5-1	TRBJ2-6	CASSLSGASGANVLTF	TGCGCCAGCAGCTTGTCAGGAGCCTCTGGGGCCAACGTCCTGACTTTC
-	-	TRBV14	TRBJ1-2	CASSQAGMGPIYGYTF	TGTGCCAGCAGCCAAGCCGGAATGGGGCCGATCTATGGCTACACCTTC
many	-	TRBV28	TRBJ2-5	CASSLGDYQETQYF	TGTGCCAGCAGTTTAGGGGACTACCAAGAGACCCAGTACTTC